This is a list of T cell receptor beta chains from one sample in a study of CD4+ T cells in melanoma. Produced via immunoSEQ multiplex PCR; TCRdb's table is partial and in-frame only. The data contain 140,000 or so clones, nearly 95% of them singletons. All receptors come from a human donor with melanoma. Each CDR3 is given with its conserved first and last residue. Size tells how often a clone was seen (once, few, many) or the class of an expanded clone, and some rows leave it out.

length: 16
J: TRBJ2-1
V: TRBV11-2
size: NA
CDR3: CASSSTRLANYNEQFF

length: 15
J: TRBJ2-5
V: TRBV6-6
size: NA
CDR3: CASSYSRQGKETQYF

length: 14
J: TRBJ2-1
V: TRBV5-1
size: NA
CDR3: CASSGGDSVIKQFF

length: 14
J: TRBJ2-3
V: TRBV5-1
size: NA
CDR3: CASSPGGSTDTQYF

length: 13
J: TRBJ2-1
V: TRBV30
size: NA
CDR3: CAFLYPGRDQQFF

length: 13
J: TRBJ2-7
V: TRBV2
size: NA
CDR3: CASSGTGGFEQYF

length: 14
J: TRBJ2-3
V: TRBV19
size: NA
CDR3: CASSLGLNTDTQYF

length: 16
J: TRBJ2-5
V: TRBV4-2
size: NA
CDR3: CASSQDISGGQETQYF

length: 17
J: TRBJ1-3
V: TRBV4-1
size: once
CDR3: CASSHPGGVTSGNTIYF

length: 17
J: TRBJ2-2
V: TRBV5-1
size: NA
CDR3: CASSFPPGGTNTGELFF

length: 16
J: TRBJ1-6
V: TRBV4-2
size: NA
CDR3: CASSHMQGAEDSPLHF

length: 15
J: TRBJ1-5
V: TRBV27
size: NA
CDR3: CASSPDSRLIQPQHF

length: 14
J: TRBJ1-4
V: TRBV7-9
size: NA
CDR3: CASSPRGGGEKLFF

length: 16
J: TRBJ1-4
V: TRBV7-8
size: NA
CDR3: CASSAVPQGSLEKLFF

length: 13
J: TRBJ1-1
V: TRBV7-9
size: NA
CDR3: CASSRQGDTEAFF

length: 14
J: TRBJ1-1
V: TRBV7-6
size: NA
CDR3: CASSSLAGNTEAFF

length: 15
J: TRBJ1-5
V: TRBV19
size: NA
CDR3: CASSIRAVTTPPQHF

length: 13
J: TRBJ1-6
V: TRBV27
size: once
CDR3: CASSVRGYSPLHF

length: 17
J: TRBJ2-3
V: TRBV7-6
size: NA
CDR3: CASSLDRSGAVVDTQYF

length: 14
J: TRBJ1-2
V: TRBV6-4
size: NA
CDR3: CASSDVQGAGGYTF

length: 15
J: TRBJ1-4
V: TRBV5-1
size: once
CDR3: CASSGSRLGDEKLFF

length: 14
J: TRBJ1-6
V: TRBV11-1
size: NA
CDR3: CASSWTGSTSPLHF

length: 15
J: TRBJ1-2
V: TRBV7-9
size: NA
CDR3: CASRPPLDGPYGYTF

length: 17
J: TRBJ2-7
V: TRBV9
size: NA
CDR3: CASSPRTGPYMNYEQYF

length: 13
J: TRBJ1-2
V: TRBV2
size: NA
CDR3: CASREQMSYGYTF

length: 15
J: TRBJ1-6
V: TRBV5-6
size: NA
CDR3: CASSPRDRVSSPLHF

length: 12
J: TRBJ1-5
V: TRBV6-6
size: few
CDR3: CASRSGGQPQHF

length: 13
J: TRBJ1-1
V: TRBV7-3
size: NA
CDR3: CASSLYQRSEAFF

length: 13
J: TRBJ1-1
V: TRBV7-9
size: once
CDR3: CASSYRAGTEAFF

length: 15
J: TRBJ2-3
V: TRBV7-9
size: NA
CDR3: CASSPIETGGDTQYF

length: 14
J: TRBJ2-7
V: TRBV25-1
size: NA
CDR3: CASGRQGASYEQYF

length: 13
J: TRBJ1-5
V: TRBV19
size: once
CDR3: CASSPGVLRPQHF

length: 12
J: TRBJ2-5
V: TRBV29-1
size: NA
CDR3: CSVLGLQETQYF

length: 14
J: TRBJ1-3
V: TRBV5-1
size: NA
CDR3: CASSLEGGEDTIYF

length: 14
J: TRBJ2-2
V: TRBV11-2
size: NA
CDR3: CASSRQGGTGELFF

length: 15
J: TRBJ2-1
V: TRBV4-2
size: NA
CDR3: CASSQGQGGFNEQFF

length: 11
J: TRBJ2-3
V: TRBV10-3
size: NA
CDR3: CATSHPDTQYF

length: 14
J: TRBJ2-7
V: TRBV5-1
size: NA
CDR3: CASSNRDGLDEQYF

length: 14
J: TRBJ1-5
V: TRBV29-1
size: NA
CDR3: CSLRTGKSHQPQHF

length: 15
J: TRBJ2-7
V: TRBV29-1
size: NA
CDR3: CSVEVRVGLSYEQYF

length: 13
J: TRBJ1-5
V: TRBV30
size: few
CDR3: CAWSVAGNQPQHF

length: 14
J: TRBJ1-1
V: TRBV7-8
size: NA
CDR3: CASSLEGQNTEAFF

length: 19
J: TRBJ2-3
V: TRBV6-1
size: NA
CDR3: CASSEAPGRSLSLTDTQYF

length: 12
J: TRBJ2-3
V: TRBV2
size: NA
CDR3: CASSLGADTQYF

length: 13
J: TRBJ2-3
V: TRBV5-4
size: NA
CDR3: CASSLAGTDTQYF

length: 13
J: TRBJ1-2
V: TRBV2
size: NA
CDR3: CASRRGAGYGYTF

length: 18
J: TRBJ2-2
V: TRBV11-2
size: NA
CDR3: CASSLAAEGQANTGELFF

length: 15
J: TRBJ2-3
V: TRBV19
size: NA
CDR3: CASSIPGQGTDTQYF

length: 14
J: TRBJ1-1
V: TRBV6-1
size: once
CDR3: CASSEEFPDTEAFF

length: 14
J: TRBJ1-1
V: TRBV2
size: once
CDR3: CASSDRPQDTEAFF

length: 14
J: TRBJ2-7
V: TRBV19
size: NA
CDR3: CASSTPGQNYEQYF

length: 15
J: TRBJ1-2
V: TRBV9
size: NA
CDR3: CASSDPAGGGYGYTF

length: 12
J: TRBJ1-1
V: TRBV7-9
size: NA
CDR3: CASSLTGREAFF

length: 14
J: TRBJ1-1
V: TRBV5-1
size: NA
CDR3: CASSLPGTGTEAFF